These 23 T cell receptor beta chains came from one sample sequenced in a study of OX40 agonist ivuxolimab in advanced cancers. Some clones are missing from TCRdb's copy, which holds only in-frame ones; the method was immunoSEQ multiplex PCR. This sample carries fewer than 65,000 clones, roughly nine tenths of them seen once, and the ten largest clones take roughly a sixth. The input for sequencing was CD4+ or CD8+ T cells sorted from blood, taken in a trial of the OX40 agonist ivuxolimab. All receptors derive from an adult with an advanced solid tumor such as melanoma, head and neck, liver or kidney cancer.

The CDR3 DNA reads as TGTGCCAGCAGCTTAGAAATCGGGACAGCTCATGTCCAAGAGACCCAGTACTTC. This translates into CASSLEIGTAHVQETQYF. V and J are TRBV7-2 and TRBJ2-5; 7 bases map to TRBD1. Looked up from germline, CDR1 is SGHTA and CDR2 is FQGNSA. J was trimmed by 1 base and V by 1 base; bases with no gene match: 12. The CDR3 spans 18 residues.

The rearrangement links TRBV27 to TRBJ2-7; D is unresolved. The J call may be wrong; the DNA end is better matched by TRBJ2-5. The CDR3 sequence is 14 residues long. Germline CDR1 reads MNHEY; CDR2 reads SMNVEV (reference sequence). CDR3: CASSPIFPQETQYF. In DNA, the CDR3 is TGTGCCAGCAGCCCGATTTTCCCCCAAGAGACCCAGTACTTC.

The chain couples TRBV25-1 to TRBJ1-4; tentative D call: TRBD1 (6 bases). Germline-derived CDR1 and CDR2 are MGHDK and SYGVNS. V was trimmed by 6 bases and J by 8 bases, leaving 16 bases between them. The CDR3 is 14 residues long. For the CDR3, the DNA is TGTGCCAGCAGCCAGGGCAGGGGATCCGAAAAACTGTTTTTT. Translated: CASSQGRGSEKLFF.

The chain links TRBV7-9 to TRBJ2-5, with a weak D call TRBD2 (5 bases). The CDR3 is 13 residues long. Deletions cut 1 base from V and 2 bases from J, with 5 bases between. Germline CDR1 and CDR2: SEHNR and FQNEAQ (reference sequence). The DNA of the CDR3 is TGTGCCAGCAGCTTAGGAGGGCAAGAGACCCAGTACTTC. Translated: CASSLGGQETQYF.

V gene TRBV5-6 combines with J gene TRBJ2-7, with TRBD1 as a possible D gene (5 bases). V lost 3 bases and J lost 3, with 13 bases in between. The length of the CDR3 is 14 residues. Germline V gives CDR1 SGHDT, CDR2 YYEEEE. Here the CDR3 DNA reads TGTGCCAGCAGCTCCCCGACAGCCGACTACGAGCAGTACTTC. Translated: CASSSPTADYEQYF.

V is TRBV11-2 and J is TRBJ2-1, with D perhaps TRBD1 (6 bases). V gave up 0 bases and J gave up 1 base, with 10 bases separating them. The CDR3 contains 16 residues. Germline CDR1 is SGHAT and CDR2 is FQNNGV. The CDR3 region has the DNA TGTGCCAGCAGCTTAGATCAGGGGAGTTCCTACAATGAGCAGTTCTTC. The encoded protein is CASSLDQGSSYNEQFF.

The chain is built from TRBV6-1 and TRBJ2-7, with D perhaps matching TRBD2 (5 bases). V lost 9 bases, J lost 8 bases, and 11 bases lay in between. CDR3 length equals 10 residues. The germline V gene has CDR1 MNHNS and CDR2 SASEGT. The CDR3 reads CARRARQQYF. The CDR3 DNA reads TGTGCCAGGAGGGCACGGCAGCAGTACTTC.

Here the CDR3 DNA reads TGTGCCAGTACCCTGGGACAGGGTAACACTGAAGCTTTCTTT. This gives the protein CASTLGQGNTEAFF. The chain is built from TRBV19 and TRBJ1-1, with TRBD1 identical over 9 bases. The V gene's germline CDR1 is LNHDA and CDR2 SQIVND (reference sequence). The junction had 5 bases not matched to a gene; V was cut back by 7 bases and J by 2 bases. This CDR3 has 14 residues.

V is TRBV27 and J is TRBJ2-7; D is tentatively TRBD1 or TRBD2 (5 bases each). The CDR3 is made up of 18 amino acids. V dropped 3 bases and J dropped 2 bases, with 23 bases sitting between them. The germline V gene has CDR1 MNHEY and CDR2 SMNVEV (reference sequence). The CDR3: CASSFPPRIYRRTYEQYF. The CDR3 nucleotides read TGTGCCAGCAGTTTCCCGCCCCGAATTTACAGGAGGACCTACGAGCAGTACTTC.

V gene TRBV6-1 combines with J gene TRBJ2-7; the D gene is possibly TRBD2 (5 bases). Germline V gene lookup returns CDR1 MNHNS and CDR2 SASEGT. Deletions cut 2 bases from V and 0 bases from J, with 14 bases between. There are 16 residues in the CDR3. The CDR3 region is CASSELAGLTSYEQYF. CDR3 coding DNA: TGTGCCAGCAGTGAACTAGCCGGGTTAACCTCCTACGAGCAGTACTTC.

V usage is TRBV14 and J usage is TRBJ2-3; possibly TRBD1 or TRBD2 for D (5 bases each). The germline V gene encodes CDR1 SGHDN and CDR2 FVKESK. CDR3 length equals 16 residues. V lost 5 bases and J 3 bases, leaving 18 bases between the germline ends. The CDR3 nucleotides read TGTGCCAGCAGCGCCCTTTTTAACGGGGCTACAGATACGCAGTATTTT. Translated, it gives CASSALFNGATDTQYF.

This clone has only a few counts. This chain connects TRBV9 to TRBJ1-1; D not resolved. Trimming cost V 0 bases and J 7 bases, with 10 bases left between them. The length of the CDR3 is 13 residues. CDR1 and CDR2 from the germline V gene are SGDLS and YYNGEE. The CDR3 spells CASSVAGGIEAFF. The CDR3 DNA is TGTGCCAGCAGCGTAGCAGGTGGGATTGAAGCTTTCTTT.

The chain recombines TRBV28 with TRBJ2-7, with D perhaps assigned TRBD1 or TRBD2 (6 bases each). The germline V gene encodes CDR1 MDHEN and CDR2 SYDVKM. The CDR3 has 14 amino acids. V was trimmed by 3 bases and J by 3 bases, leaving 12 bases between them. CDR3: CASSFAGGLYEQYF. The CDR3 DNA is TGTGCCAGCAGTTTCGCCGGGGGCCTCTACGAGCAGTACTTC.

The chain carries TRBV18 and TRBJ1-5, with a weak D call TRBD1 (6 bases). There are 16 residues in the CDR3. CDR1 is KGHSH and CDR2 is LQKENI in the germline V gene. V shed 3 bases and J shed 6 bases, with 18 bases lying between them. The CDR3 sequence is CASSPLTPETGQPQHF. The CDR3 nucleotides read TGTGCCAGCTCACCTCTAACCCCAGAGACAGGTCAGCCCCAGCATTTT.

The V call is TRBV29-1, the J call TRBJ2-3; 13 nucleotides agree with TRBD2. The CDR3 is 17 residues long. CDR1 and CDR2 (germline): SQVTM, ANQGSEA. The trim removed 1 base at V and 5 bases at J, leaving 9 bases unmatched. The CDR3 region is CSVEGRLAGGRGDTQYF. The CDR3 DNA reads as TGCAGCGTTGAAGGGAGACTAGCGGGGGGTCGGGGAGATACGCAGTATTTT.

This chain uses TRBV29-1 with TRBJ1-2, with TRBD1 identical over 10 bases. The CDR3 is 16 residues long. Germline loops: CDR1 SQVTM, CDR2 ANQGSEA. Trimming cost V 1 base and J 4 bases; bases outside gene matches: 9. For the CDR3, the DNA is TGCAGCGTTGAAGTGGGGACAGGGGCTATCGGCTATGGCTACACCTTC. It is translated as CSVEVGTGAIGYGYTF.

The rearrangement joins TRBV29-1 to TRBJ1-2; D is uncertain. Per germline, CDR1 SQVTM and CDR2 ANQGSEA. V lost 0 bases to trimming and J lost 4 bases, with 12 bases between them. The CDR3 totals 14 residues. The CDR3 nucleotides are TGCAGCGTTGAAGATCCACAGACACTCTATGGCTACACCTTC. Protein product: CSVEDPQTLYGYTF.

This clone was observed a single time. The chain couples TRBV15 to TRBJ2-2; unclear D gene. The CDR3 contains 14 residues. Germline V gives CDR1 LNHNV, CDR2 YYDKDF (reference sequence). V lost 0 bases and J 2 bases, leaving 4 bases between the germline ends. The CDR3 sequence: CATSRDANTGELFF. In DNA, the CDR3 is TGTGCCACCAGCAGAGATGCCAACACCGGGGAGCTGTTTTTT.

The rearrangement joins TRBV5-8 to TRBJ2-7, with 8 bases matching TRBD2. The germline V gene has CDR1 SGHTS and CDR2 YDEGEE. The CDR3 consists of 17 residues. V was pared by 0 bases and J by 4 bases, with 12 bases of the junction left unmatched. This CDR3 is CASSLGLKTGGRYEQYF. The CDR3 DNA reads TGTGCCAGCAGCTTGGGTCTTAAAACGGGGGGGCGGTACGAGCAGTACTTC.

The V gene is TRBV15, the J gene TRBJ2-1, with TRBD2 matching over 9 bases. The length of the CDR3 is 16 residues. Germline loops: CDR1 LNHNV, CDR2 YYDKDF (reference sequence). With V trimmed by 5 bases and J by 10 bases, 15 bases remained unmatched. CDR3 DNA: TGTGCCACCAGCGTAGAGGGCGGTGGCGGGGGGGAGGAGCAGTTCTTC. Translating gives CATSVEGGGGGEEQFF.

The J gene is TRBJ1-1, the V gene TRBV27, with unresolved D. Germline loops: CDR1 MNHEY, CDR2 SMNVEV (reference sequence). The CDR3 contains 14 residues. Trimming stripped 3 bases from V and 0 bases from J, with 8 bases between. The CDR3 sequence: CASSLLGMNTEAFF. The CDR3 DNA reads as TGTGCCAGCAGTTTGTTAGGTATGAACACTGAAGCTTTCTTT.

This chain uses TRBV10-2 with TRBJ2-1, with TRBD2 as a possible D gene (6 bases). Germline loops: CDR1 WSHSY, CDR2 SAAADI. The CDR3 is made up of 12 amino acids. Trimming removed 8 bases at V and 3 bases at J, with 8 bases between. The CDR3 DNA follows: TGCGCCAGCGGGCGGGGCTACAATGAGCAGTTCTTC. It encodes CASGRGYNEQFF.

The chain carries TRBV6-1 and TRBJ1-1; D perhaps matches TRBD1 (5 bases). This CDR3 is built from 13 residues. The V gene's germline CDR1 is MNHNS and CDR2 SASEGT. V lost 11 bases and J lost 1, with 14 bases in between. In nucleotides, the CDR3 is TGTGCCGGCACGGGGGACTGGAACACTGAAGCTTTCTTT. The encoded protein is CAGTGDWNTEAFF.